These 3 T cell receptor beta chains share one sample of origin, sequenced in a study of T cell responses to AZD1222 COVID-19 vaccine. Clones were sequenced by immunoSEQ multiplex PCR, and TCRdb holds only the in-frame ones, with some missing. The sample has about 130,000 clones; around 90% are singletons. Sequencing used peripheral blood, obtained on day 0 of AZD1222 vaccination. The receptors shown here come from an adult in good health.

The chain carries TRBV6-5 and TRBJ1-5; unclear D gene. CDR3 size: 14 residues. CDR1 and CDR2 (germline): MNHEY, SVGAGI. V lost 4 bases, J lost 2 bases, and 9 bases lay in between. Here the CDR3 reads CASSSGKGNQPQHF. The CDR3 DNA sequence: TGTGCCAGCAGTTCCGGAAAGGGCAATCAGCCCCAGCATTTT.

This sequence joins TRBV13 and TRBJ1-1; possible D gene TRBD1, 6 bases. This CDR3 contains 16 residues. CDR1 is PRHDT, CDR2 FYEKMQ, per germline (reference sequence). Trimming took 4 bases from V and 4 from J, leaving 19 bases between them. CDR3 sequence: CASSSPKDSWFTEAFF. The CDR3 DNA is TGTGCCAGCAGCTCCCCCAAGGACAGTTGGTTCACTGAAGCTTTCTTT.

This clone was counted a few times. The chain joins TRBV10-3 to TRBJ1-2; a possible D gene is TRBD1 (5 bases). V was cut by 3 bases and J by 7 bases, with 15 bases left in between. This CDR3 has 14 residues. Germline V CDR1 and CDR2: ENHRY, SYGVKD. CDR3 loop: CAISEEGVSTGYTF. The CDR3 region has the DNA TGTGCCATCAGTGAAGAAGGGGTATCAACTGGCTACACCTTC.